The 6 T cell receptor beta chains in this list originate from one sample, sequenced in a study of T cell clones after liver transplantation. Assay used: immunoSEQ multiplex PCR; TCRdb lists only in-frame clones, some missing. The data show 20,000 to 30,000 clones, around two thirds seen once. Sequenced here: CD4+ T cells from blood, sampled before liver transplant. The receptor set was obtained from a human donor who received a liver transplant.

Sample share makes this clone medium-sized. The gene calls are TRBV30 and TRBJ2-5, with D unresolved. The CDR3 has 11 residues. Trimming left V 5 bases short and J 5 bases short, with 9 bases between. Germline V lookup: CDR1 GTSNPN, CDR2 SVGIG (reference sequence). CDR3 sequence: CAWGRMETQYF. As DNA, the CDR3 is TGTGCCTGGGGTCGTATGGAGACCCAGTACTTC.

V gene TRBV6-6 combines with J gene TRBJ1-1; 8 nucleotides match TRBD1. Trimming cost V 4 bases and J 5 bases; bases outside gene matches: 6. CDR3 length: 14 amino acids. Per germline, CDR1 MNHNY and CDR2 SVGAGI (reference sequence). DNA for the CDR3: TGTGCCAGCAGTTCAGGGGGCGCGAGAACTGAAGCTTTCTTT. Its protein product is CASSSGGARTEAFF.

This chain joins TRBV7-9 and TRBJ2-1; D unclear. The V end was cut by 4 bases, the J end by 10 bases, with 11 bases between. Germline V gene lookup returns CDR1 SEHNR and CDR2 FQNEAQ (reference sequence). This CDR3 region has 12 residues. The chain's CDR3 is CASSSRNAEQFF. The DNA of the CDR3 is TGTGCCAGCAGCTCCCGGAATGCGGAGCAGTTCTTC.

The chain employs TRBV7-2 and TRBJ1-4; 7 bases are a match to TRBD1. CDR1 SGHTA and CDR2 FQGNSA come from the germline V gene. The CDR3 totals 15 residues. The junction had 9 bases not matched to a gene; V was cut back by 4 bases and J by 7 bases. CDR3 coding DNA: TGTGCCAGCAGCTCGACAGGGATAGCGGGTGAAAAACTGTTTTTT. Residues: CASSSTGIAGEKLFF.

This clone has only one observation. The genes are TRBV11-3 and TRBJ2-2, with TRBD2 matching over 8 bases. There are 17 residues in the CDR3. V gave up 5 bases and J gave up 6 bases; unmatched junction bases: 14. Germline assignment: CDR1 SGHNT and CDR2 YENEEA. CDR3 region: CASSNTWGTSSSGELFF. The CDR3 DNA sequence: TGTGCCAGCAGCAATACTTGGGGGACTAGTTCTTCCGGGGAGCTGTTTTTT. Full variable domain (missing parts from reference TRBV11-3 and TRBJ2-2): EAGVVQSPRYKIIEKKQPVAFWCNPISGHNTLYWYLQNLGQGPELLIRYENEEAVDDSQLPKDRFSAERLKGVDSTLKIQPAELGDSAVYLCASSNTWGTSSSGELFFGEGSRLTVL.

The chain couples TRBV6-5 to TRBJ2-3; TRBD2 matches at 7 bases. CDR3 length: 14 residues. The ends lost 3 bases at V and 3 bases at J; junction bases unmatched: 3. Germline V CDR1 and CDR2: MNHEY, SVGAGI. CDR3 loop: CASSYRRGTDTQYF. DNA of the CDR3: TGTGCCAGCAGTTATAGGCGGGGGACAGATACGCAGTATTTT.